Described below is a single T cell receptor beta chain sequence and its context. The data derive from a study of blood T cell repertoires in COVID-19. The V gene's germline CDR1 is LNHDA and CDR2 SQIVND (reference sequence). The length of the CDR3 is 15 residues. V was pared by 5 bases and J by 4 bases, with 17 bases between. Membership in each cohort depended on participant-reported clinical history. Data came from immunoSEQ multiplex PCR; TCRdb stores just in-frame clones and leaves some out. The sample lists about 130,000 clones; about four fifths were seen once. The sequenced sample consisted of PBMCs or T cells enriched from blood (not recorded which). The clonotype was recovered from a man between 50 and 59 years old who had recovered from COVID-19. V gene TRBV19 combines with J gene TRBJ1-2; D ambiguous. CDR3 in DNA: TGTGCCAGTAGTCCCCAATCAGGCCAGCCCTATGGCTACACCTTC. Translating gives CASSPQSGQPYGYTF.